This T cell receptor (beta chain) emerged from a study of OX40 agonist ivuxolimab in advanced cancers. This table comes from immunoSEQ multiplex PCR, and its TCRdb copy is limited to in-frame clones, with some not included. The repertoire holds tens of thousands of clones, with 84% as singletons. Germline CDR1 reads LNHDA; CDR2 reads SQIVND (reference sequence). This CDR3 has 15 residues. Trimming pared 10 bases from V and 2 bases from J, leaving 19 bases between. The receptor was derived from an adult with an advanced solid tumor such as melanoma, head and neck, liver or kidney cancer. The chain employs TRBV19 and TRBJ2-3, with D possibly being TRBD1 (6 bases). Sequenced material: CD4+ or CD8+ T cells sorted from blood, taken in a trial of the OX40 agonist ivuxolimab. The CDR3 region has the DNA TGTGCCACCAGGGGTTACTGGCAGGACACAGATACGCAGTATTTT. Protein product: CATRGYWQDTDTQYF.